The next 22 T cell receptor beta chains were all read from a single sample in a study of blood T cells in healthy people across ages. PCR was performed a second time for about 7 to 12 cycles using a sample-barcoded 5' primer and a J-beta primer mix. Each CDR3 protein is one row after TCRdb ran MiXCR on the 5' RACE reads. This table has 800,000 to 1,300,000 distinct CDR3 sequences, roughly 24% appearing once. These data were also reused for a study on T cells of mothers and their children.

Sequencing was done on a sample of blood. The receptors were gathered from a girl aged 2-9 years in good health.

The chain combines TRBV4-2 with TRBJ1-2; D remains unclear. The CDR3 loop spans 17 amino acids. CDR1 LGHNA and CDR2 YNFKEQ come from the germline V gene. Deletions cut 0 bases from V and 6 bases from J, with 20 bases between. CDR3 amino acids: CASSQETKRRVRDGYTF. The CDR3 nucleotides read TGTGCCAGCAGCCAAGAGACGAAGCGTAGGGTCAGAGATGGCTACACCTTC.

This chain joins TRBV7-3 and TRBJ1-1, with D possibly matching TRBD1 (6 bases). The germline V gene encodes CDR1 SGHTA and CDR2 FQGTGA. V was clipped by 5 bases and J by 3 bases, with 16 bases between them. The CDR3 length is 15 residues. In DNA form, the CDR3 reads TGTGCCAGCAGCCCGAAACAGGGTAGTGACACTGAAGCTTTCTTT. Amino acids: CASSPKQGSDTEAFF.

This clonotype turned up a few times. This sequence joins TRBV19 and TRBJ2-1; TRBD2 matches 10 bases. Unmatched junction bases numbered 6, after V lost 3 bases and J lost 7 bases. Germline CDR1 LNHDA, CDR2 SQIVND (reference sequence). CDR3 length: 15 amino acids. The CDR3 loop is CASSILLAGSNEQFF. In DNA form, the CDR3 reads TGTGCCAGTAGTATTTTACTAGCGGGATCTAATGAGCAGTTCTTC.

This chain joins TRBV7-9 and TRBJ2-1, with a possible D match to TRBD2 (7 bases). Trimming took off 3 bases at V and 7 bases at J, with 16 bases between the two ends. The CDR3 contains 15 residues. Germline V gene data show CDR1 as SEHNR and CDR2 as FQNEAQ (reference sequence). The CDR3 reads CASSFRGARENEQFF. DNA for the CDR3: TGTGCCAGCAGCTTTCGGGGGGCCAGGGAAAATGAGCAGTTCTTC.

The V call is TRBV7-2, the J call TRBJ2-1, with D possibly matching TRBD2 (6 bases). The CDR3 spans 16 residues. The germline CDR1 and CDR2 sequences are SGHTA and FQGNSA. V lost 1 base, J lost 3 bases, and 13 bases lay in between. The CDR3 reads CASSLEGGLYYNEQFF. Here the CDR3 DNA reads TGTGCCAGCAGCTTAGAGGGCGGACTATACTACAATGAGCAGTTCTTC.

The chain links TRBV3-1 to TRBJ2-7; the match to TRBD1 covers 8 bases. The germline CDR1 and CDR2 sequences are LGHDT and YNNKEL (reference sequence). The V segment lost 2 bases and the J segment 4 bases; nucleotides outside the gene matches: 7. The CDR3 has 15 amino acids. The CDR3 spells CASSQFPGTGYEQYF. Written as DNA, the CDR3 is TGTGCCAGCAGCCAATTCCCCGGGACAGGTTACGAGCAGTACTTC.

This chain connects TRBV11-2 to TRBJ2-7, with D possibly being TRBD1 (6 bases). This CDR3 has 14 amino acids. Trimming took off 5 bases at V and 6 bases at J, with 17 bases between the two ends. CDR1 SGHAT and CDR2 FQNNGV come from the germline V gene. CDR3 loop: CASSLRGDSGEQYF. The CDR3 DNA reads as TGTGCCAGCAGCCTCAGGGGCGATTCGGGCGAGCAGTACTTC.

The gene calls are TRBV10-1 and TRBJ2-1, with D maybe TRBD1 (6 bases). V was shortened by 4 bases and J by 8 bases, with 12 bases between the two germline ends. CDR1 is WNHNN and CDR2 is SYGVQD in the germline V gene (reference sequence). There are 13 residues in the CDR3. The CDR3 region is CASSAGQGDEQFF. The CDR3, as DNA: TGCGCCAGCAGTGCGGGACAAGGGGATGAGCAGTTCTTC.

The table lists this clonotype with a count of one. The J gene is TRBJ2-5, the V gene TRBV6-6; 7 bases map to TRBD2. The end of the DNA aligns better with TRBJ2-7, so the J call may be wrong. The CDR3 loop spans 14 amino acids. Germline CDR1 and CDR2: MNHNY and SVGAGI (reference sequence). CDR3 in amino acids: CASSYSSSGDEQYF. The CDR3 nucleotides are TGTGCCAGCAGTTACTCGTCTAGCGGAGACGAGCAGTACTTC.

This chain uses TRBV12-3 or TRBV12-4 with TRBJ2-5; 12 bases are shared with TRBD1. The closer fit of TRBJ2-1 to the DNA end suggests the J call may be wrong. CDR3 length: 17 amino acids. CDR3 region: CASRSESRDRGPNEQFF. The CDR3 DNA follows: TGTGCCAGCAGATCAGAATCCCGGGACAGGGGGCCCAATGAGCAGTTCTTC.

This chain links TRBV24-1 with TRBJ2-1; D not resolved. The J call may be in error: the DNA end matches TRBJ2-5 better. The CDR3 has 14 amino acids. Looked up from germline, CDR1 is KGHDR and CDR2 is SFDVKD. CDR3 DNA sequence: TGTGCCACCAGTGATTTGCAACTACCGGGGACCCAGTACTTC. Amino acids: CATSDLQLPGTQYF.

The V and J genes are TRBV20-1 and TRBJ1-1; a weak D match, TRBD1 (5 bases). CDR1 DFQATT and CDR2 SNEGSKA come from the germline V gene (reference sequence). The CDR3 contains 13 residues. Trimming left V 7 bases short and J 6 bases short, with 18 bases between. The CDR3 reads CSVPLLGGAEAFF. In nucleotides, the CDR3 is TGCAGTGTCCCTTTACTAGGAGGGGCTGAAGCTTTCTTT.

The chain joins TRBV7-3 to TRBJ2-5; 11 positions agree with TRBD1. The J call may be incorrect, as the DNA end agrees better with TRBJ2-7. Germline-derived CDR1 and CDR2 are SGHTA and FQGTGA. CDR3 length equals 15 residues. DNA for the CDR3: TGTGCCAGCAGCATCACCGGGACAGGGGGCTACGAGCAGTACTTC. It yields the protein CASSITGTGGYEQYF.

The rearrangement uses TRBV11-2 and TRBJ1-6; D remains unclear. Trimming took off 3 bases at V and 11 bases at J, with 14 bases between the two ends. The CDR3 is 14 amino acids. The germline V gene encodes CDR1 SGHAT and CDR2 FQNNGV. CDR3 amino acids: CASSLSLTGTPLHF. Here the CDR3 DNA reads TGTGCCAGCAGCTTGTCCCTAACGGGGACACCCCTCCACTTT.

The chain couples TRBV5-1 to TRBJ2-6; D is unresolved. This CDR3 has 16 amino acids. CDR1 is SGHRS, CDR2 YFSETQ, per germline. The V end was cut by 0 bases, the J end by 0 bases, with 7 bases between. The CDR3 protein is CASSLALSSGANVLTF. The DNA for the CDR3 is TGCGCCAGCAGCTTGGCCCTATCCTCTGGGGCCAACGTCCTGACTTTC.

This clonotype appeared a few times. The rearrangement uses TRBV5-6 and TRBJ2-3; tentative D call: TRBD2 (7 bases). The germline gives CDR1 SGHDT, CDR2 YYEEEE. The CDR3 spans 16 residues. V dropped 4 bases and J dropped 6 bases, with 21 bases sitting between them. CDR3 loop: CASSPRRDYQGDTQYF. In DNA, the CDR3 is TGTGCCAGCAGCCCGCGCCGGGACTACCAGGGGGATACGCAGTATTTT.

In its sample, this clonotype was seen many times. The J gene is TRBJ1-5, the V gene TRBV7-8; D remains unclear. CDR1 is SGHVS and CDR2 is FQNEAQ in the germline V gene. There are 18 residues in the CDR3. V gave up 6 bases and J gave up 0 bases, with 21 bases separating them. CDR3 DNA: TGTGCCAGCAGTATTAAAGACTCCTACTTTGATAGCAATCAGCCCCAGCATTTT. It yields the protein CASSIKDSYFDSNQPQHF.

The chain combines TRBV11-2 with TRBJ2-5, with 9 bases that match TRBD2. With 4 bases clipped from V and 2 bases from J, the junction kept 8 bases outside the gene matches. The germline V gene has CDR1 SGHAT and CDR2 FQNNGV. The CDR3 spans 16 residues. CDR3 DNA: TGTGCCAGCAGCTCCCCCGTGCTAGCGGGGCAAGAGACCCAGTACTTC. Translating gives CASSSPVLAGQETQYF.

CDR3 nucleotide sequence: TGTGCCAGCAGGGGGTACGACCAGCCCCAGCATTTT. Residues: CASRGYDQPQHF. The chain recombines TRBV2 with TRBJ1-5; no clear D gene. Germline values: CDR1 SNHLY, CDR2 FYNNEI. CDR3 size: 12 residues. The V gene lost 6 bases and the J gene lost 7 bases, with 10 bases spanning the gap.

This clonotype was observed a few times. The chain couples TRBV4-1 to TRBJ2-5, with 14 bases aligning to TRBD2. V gave up 3 bases and J gave up 4 bases; unmatched junction bases: 7. The CDR3 has 17 amino acids. Germline-derived CDR1 and CDR2 are MGHRA and YSYEKL. This CDR3 is CASSHPGLAGVGETQYF. Here the CDR3 DNA reads TGCGCCAGCAGCCATCCGGGACTAGCGGGAGTGGGAGAGACCCAGTACTTC.

This rearrangement joins TRBV15 to TRBJ2-4; 8 nucleotides align to TRBD2. Germline V gene lookup returns CDR1 LNHNV and CDR2 YYDKDF (reference sequence). J lost 4 bases, V lost 1 base, and 0 bases had no gene match. The CDR3 is 14 residues long. The CDR3 region has the DNA TGTGCCACCAGCAGAGGCGGGGGGAAAAACATTCAGTACTTC. Protein: CATSRGGGKNIQYF.

The sample holds a few counts of this clonotype. CDR3 sequence reads: CASSFYRAGTRSGTDTQYF. Written as DNA, the CDR3 is TGTGCCAGCAGTTTTTATAGAGCGGGGACCCGATCCGGCACAGATACGCAGTATTTT. This chain links TRBV12-3 or TRBV12-4 with TRBJ2-3; the match to TRBD2 covers 7 bases. The CDR3 is 19 amino acids. V was pared by 3 bases and J by 1 base, with 16 bases of the junction left unmatched.